A selection of T cell receptor beta chains follows, all from one sample in a study of blood T cell repertoires in COVID-19. The protocol was immunoSEQ multiplex PCR, while the TCRdb copy is restricted to in-frame clones and leaves out a portion. The table has roughly 150,000 clones, about four fifths seen once. Material: peripheral blood. All receptors come from a woman aged 70-85 years who had recovered from COVID-19. The CDR3 runs from the conserved cysteine through the conserved F or W. D genes are given only for firm matches. Clone size, where shown, is once, few, many, or a class for clones that have expanded.

CASSFVGGHDEQYF	TGTGCCAGCAGCTTTGTCGGCGGGCACGACGAGCAGTACTTC	NA	TRBV5-4	TRBJ2-7	NA
CSAAWGGAYNEQFF	TGCAGCGCCGCGTGGGGCGGGGCCTACAATGAGCAGTTCTTC	NA	TRBV29-1	TRBJ2-1	NA
CASSPPGRGGDTQYF	TGCGCCAGCAGCCCCCCGGGGCGGGGGGGTGATACGCAGTATTTT	TRBD2	TRBV5-1	TRBJ2-3	NA
CASSPGQQQYF	TGTGCCAGCTCACCAGGGCAGCAGCAGTACTTC	NA	TRBV18	TRBJ2-7	NA
CASSQDPTPLGYTF	TGTGCCAGCAGCCAAGACCCGACACCTTTAGGCTACACCTTC	NA	TRBV14	TRBJ1-2	NA
CAISARTSAGEQYF	TGTGCCATCAGTGCCCGGACTAGCGCCGGAGAGCAGTACTTC	TRBD2	TRBV10-3	TRBJ2-7	NA
CASSPGSDYGYTF	TGTGCCAGCTCACCGGGTAGCGACTATGGCTACACCTTC	NA	TRBV18	TRBJ1-2	NA
CASSLGGENTEAFF	TGCGCCAGCAGCTTGGGAGGAGAGAACACTGAAGCTTTCTTT	NA	TRBV5-1	TRBJ1-1	NA
CASSPREDGYTF	TGTGCCAGCAGCCCCCGGGAGGATGGCTACACCTTC	NA	TRBV5-5	TRBJ1-2	NA
CATSRPTTGYYGYTF	TGTGCCACCAGCAGACCGACGACGGGGTACTATGGCTACACCTTC	NA	TRBV15	TRBJ1-2	NA
CASSLAARNTEAFF	TGTGCCAGCAGCCTAGCGGCCAGGAACACTGAAGCTTTCTTT	NA	TRBV7-9	TRBJ1-1	NA
CASSPRDRGGSAFF	TGTGCCAGCAGCCCCCGGGACAGGGGGGGGTCAGCTTTCTTT	TRBD1	TRBV3-1/TRBV3-2	TRBJ1-1	NA
CASGWGEMGSQETQYF	TGTGCCAGCGGTTGGGGGGAGATGGGGAGCCAAGAGACCCAGTACTTC	NA	TRBV2	TRBJ2-5	NA
CASSGSRGETQYF	TGCGCCAGCAGTGGGTCTAGGGGGGAGACCCAGTACTTC	NA	TRBV10-1	TRBJ2-5	NA
CASSPMGGGAYEQYF	TGTGCCAGCAGTCCCATGGGTGGGGGGGCCTACGAGCAGTACTTC	TRBD2	TRBV28	TRBJ2-7	NA
CASSRAGTSSYNEQFF	TGTGCCAGCAGCAGAGCGGGGACAAGCTCCTACAATGAGCAGTTCTTC	NA	TRBV7-3	TRBJ2-1	NA
CASSRDRGAEKLFF	TGTGCCAGTAGTAGGGACAGGGGGGCGGAAAAACTGTTTTTT	TRBD1	TRBV19	TRBJ1-4	once
CASSFWERETQYF	TGTGCCAGCAGCTTTTGGGAGCGAGAGACCCAGTACTTC	NA	TRBV5-6	TRBJ2-5	NA
CASSQLWGGPYEQYF	TGCGCCAGCAGCCAACTGTGGGGCGGACCCTACGAGCAGTACTTC	NA	TRBV4-1	TRBJ2-7	NA
CASSQDGLAGPSLADTQYF	TGTGCCAGCAGCCAAGATGGGCTAGCGGGACCCAGCCTCGCAGATACGCAGTATTTT	TRBD2	TRBV3-1/TRBV3-2	TRBJ2-3	NA
CASSGTGGNQPQHF	TGTGCCAGCAGTGGGACAGGGGGCAATCAGCCCCAGCATTTT	TRBD1	TRBV2	TRBJ1-5	NA
CASSLSSYNEQFF	TGTGCCAGCAGCCTTAGCTCCTACAATGAGCAGTTCTTC	NA	TRBV7-2	TRBJ2-1	NA
CASSPGGGWGEQFF	TGTGCCAGCAGCCCGGGAGGCGGCTGGGGGGAGCAGTTCTTC	TRBD2	TRBV7-9	TRBJ2-1	NA
CASSSPRTGGNTIYF	TGTGCCAGCAGTTCCCCCCGGACAGGGGGAAACACCATATATTTT	TRBD1	TRBV28	TRBJ1-3	NA
CASSLAGTAGLGEAFF	TGTGCCAGCAGCTTGGCCGGTACGGCCGGACTGGGGGAAGCTTTCTTT	NA	TRBV5-4	TRBJ1-1	few
CASILAPNTGELFF	TGTGCCAGCATCTTAGCCCCGAACACCGGGGAGCTGTTTTTT	NA	TRBV2	TRBJ2-2	NA
CASSAQGGWGIQYF	TGTGCCAGCAGTGCCCAGGGAGGGTGGGGCATTCAGTACTTC	TRBD2	TRBV2	TRBJ2-4	NA
CASSEDRGLWSNQPQHF	TGTGCCAGCAGTGAGGACAGGGGCCTGTGGAGCAATCAGCCCCAGCATTTT	TRBD1	TRBV6-1	TRBJ1-5	few
CASSLTGGPMGGEQYF	TGCGCCAGCAGCCTCACAGGGGGCCCCATGGGGGGGGAGCAGTACTTC	TRBD1	TRBV4-1	TRBJ2-7	NA
CASSLAEGALGGYTF	TGCGCCAGCAGCTTGGCCGAGGGGGCCCTAGGGGGCTACACCTTC	TRBD1	TRBV5-1	TRBJ1-2	NA
CASSEFGGRDGYTF	TGTGCCAGCAGTGAATTTGGAGGGCGGGATGGCTACACCTTC	NA	TRBV6-1	TRBJ1-2	NA
CASSLGQGAWRTEAFF	TGTGCCAGCAGTTTGGGACAGGGGGCTTGGCGCACTGAAGCTTTCTTT	TRBD1	TRBV27	TRBJ1-1	NA
CAISESPFRGSPLHF	TGTGCCATCAGTGAGTCGCCGTTTCGGGGTTCACCCCTCCACTTT	NA	TRBV10-3	TRBJ1-6	NA
CASSHPQREGQDSYNEQFF	TGTGCCAGCAGCCACCCTCAGCGGGAGGGCCAAGACTCCTACAATGAGCAGTTCTTC	TRBD2	TRBV7-9	TRBJ2-1	NA
CASKFTGTSGYEQYF	TGTGCCAGCAAATTTACCGGGACTAGCGGCTACGAGCAGTACTTC	TRBD2	TRBV7-2	TRBJ2-7	NA
CASSQPGSLIYEQYF	TGTGCCAGCAGCCAGCCGGGGTCGCTCATCTACGAGCAGTACTTC	NA	TRBV5-4	TRBJ2-7	NA
CASSGEATNYGYTF	TGTGCCAGCAGTGGTGAGGCTACGAACTATGGCTACACCTTC	NA	TRBV2	TRBJ1-2	NA
CAITTRDRGRSEKLFF	TGTGCCATCACAACCCGGGACAGGGGGCGTAGTGAAAAACTGTTTTTT	TRBD1	TRBV28	TRBJ1-4	NA
CASSGSGTGYGYTF	TGTGCCAGTAGCGGATCAGGGACAGGGTATGGCTACACCTTC	TRBD1	TRBV19	TRBJ1-2	NA
CASSLVSSEKLFF	TGTGCCAGCAGCTTAGTCTCCAGTGAAAAACTGTTTTTT	NA	TRBV7-9	TRBJ1-4	NA
CASSPEGGSYEQYF	TGCGCCAGCAGCCCGGAGGGGGGGAGCTACGAGCAGTACTTC	NA	TRBV5-1	TRBJ2-7	NA
CASSLAGYGNTIYF	TGCGCCAGCAGCTTGGCAGGGTACGGAAACACCATATATTTT	NA	TRBV5-1	TRBJ1-3	NA
CAISEPPGGYTF	TGTGCCATCAGTGAGCCCCCAGGTGGCTACACCTTC	NA	TRBV10-3	TRBJ1-2	NA
CSVAVAGVGEQFF	TGCAGCGTTGCCGTAGCGGGGGTAGGGGAGCAGTTCTTC	TRBD2	TRBV29-1	TRBJ2-1	NA